Below, 9 T cell receptor beta chains from the same sample are listed, as sequenced in a study of CD8 T cells in ankylosing spondylitis. MiXCR, run by TCRdb on the 5' RACE reads, gives a single entry per CDR3 protein. The sample gives about 240,000 distinct CDR3 sequences, 7% to 10% of which show up once; roughly 4.9% is in the top ten. The sequenced material came from blood, either unsorted or a sorted T cell fraction (not recorded which). The receptors here all came from a female donor with ankylosing spondylitis or in good health (not recorded which).

The sample holds a few counts of this clonotype. Since a much larger clone is just one base distant, this may be a read error. The genes are TRBV20-1 and TRBJ2-7; TRBD1 aligns across 7 bases. The CDR3 runs to 14 residues. Germline V CDR1 and CDR2: DFQATT, SNEGSKA (reference sequence). CDR3 in DNA: TGCAGTACTAGAGATTCGGGACAGACACACGAGCAGTACTTC. It specifies CSTRDSGQTHEQYF.

For this clonotype: Being one base from a much bigger clone, this may be a read error. The V and J genes are TRBV10-3 and TRBJ2-7; no clear D gene. This CDR3 comprises 9 residues. V shed 11 bases and J shed 7 bases, with 9 bases lying between them. Germline V lookup: CDR1 ENHRY, CDR2 SYGVKD. CDR3 amino acids: CAYSKEQYF. In nucleotides, the CDR3 is TGTGCCTACTCTAAAGAGCAGTACTTC.

This clonotype was observed a few times. The junction differs from germline at one of its ends, possibly a read error. The V call is TRBV12-3 or TRBV12-4, the J call TRBJ1-5, with D unclear. CDR3 length equals 18 residues. The CDR3 sequence: CTSSPRPSQALYNQPQHF. DNA for the CDR3: TGTACCAGCAGTCCCCGTCCCTCCCAAGCCCTTTACAATCAGCCCCAGCATTTT.

This clonotype was found many times. The chain couples TRBV6-5 to TRBJ1-6; 8 bases line up with TRBD1. After removal of 2 bases from V and 6 bases from J, the junction contained 3 bases not matched to a gene. The CDR3 spans 15 residues. In germline, CDR1 is MNHEY, CDR2 SVGAGI. CDR3 coding DNA: TGTGCCAGCAGTTACGGAGACAGGGGTAATTCACCCCTCCACTTT. It codes for CASSYGDRGNSPLHF.

This clonotype was seen ten or more times. CDR3 amino acids: CASSPSVGYEQYF. In DNA form, the CDR3 reads TGTGCCAGCAGTCCCTCTGTGGGTTACGAGCAGTACTTC. V usage is TRBV6-1 and J usage is TRBJ2-7; no definite D call. Trimming shortened V by 5 bases and J by 4 bases, and 12 bases separated the two germline ends. Germline values: CDR1 MNHNS, CDR2 SASEGT. This CDR3 has 13 residues.

This clonotype showed up many times. J is TRBJ2-1 and V is TRBV7-9, with no clear D. This CDR3 spans 14 amino acids. The V end was cut by 3 bases, the J end by 5 bases, with 11 bases between. Per the germline V gene, CDR1 is SEHNR and CDR2 is FQNEAQ (reference sequence). In nucleotides, the CDR3 is TGTGCCAGCAGCTTGCGGATCCCAGACAATGAGCAGTTCTTC. It codes for CASSLRIPDNEQFF.

CDR3 DNA: TGTGCCAGCAGCGGAGGACTAACCCACAATGAGCAGTTCTTC. Its translation is CASSGGLTHNEQFF. The chain uses TRBV9 and TRBJ2-1, with TRBD2 as a possible D gene (6 bases). CDR3 length: 14 amino acids. The germline gives CDR1 SGDLS, CDR2 YYNGEE. The V end was cut by 3 bases, the J end by 5 bases, with 12 bases between.

This clonotype was counted many times. The J gene is TRBJ2-1, the V gene TRBV24-1, with TRBD1 matching over 8 bases. Unmatched junction bases numbered 4, after V lost 2 bases and J lost 5 bases. This CDR3 region has 15 residues. CDR1 is KGHDR and CDR2 is SFDVKD in the germline V gene. CDR3 region: CATSDSRTGNNEQFF. In nucleotides, the CDR3 is TGTGCCACCAGTGATTCGCGGACAGGGAACAATGAGCAGTTCTTC.

In this sample, this clonotype turned up a few times. This chain connects TRBV23-1 to TRBJ2-5, with D unresolved. TRBV23-1 is classed as an ORF, of uncertain function. The length of the CDR3 is 13 residues. V was pared by 2 bases and J by 5 bases, with 9 bases between. The CDR3 sequence is CASSQEKWETQYF. The CDR3 nucleotides read TGCGCCAGCAGTCAAGAGAAATGGGAGACCCAGTACTTC.